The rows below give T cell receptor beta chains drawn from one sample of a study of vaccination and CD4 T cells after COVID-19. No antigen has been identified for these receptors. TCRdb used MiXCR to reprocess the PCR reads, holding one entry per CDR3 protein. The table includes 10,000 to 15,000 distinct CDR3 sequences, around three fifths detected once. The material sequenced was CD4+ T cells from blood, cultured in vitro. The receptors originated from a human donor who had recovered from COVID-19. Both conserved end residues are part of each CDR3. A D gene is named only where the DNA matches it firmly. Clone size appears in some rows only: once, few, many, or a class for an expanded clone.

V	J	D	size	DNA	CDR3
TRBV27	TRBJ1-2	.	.	TGTGCCAGCAGTTTAAGACAGCCATCTAACTATGGCTACACCTTC	CASSLRQPSNYGYTF
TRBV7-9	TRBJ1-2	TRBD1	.	TGTGCCAGCAGCTCTCCGGGACAGGGGATTGGCTACACCTTC	CASSSPGQGIGYTF
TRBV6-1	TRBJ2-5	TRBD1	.	TGTGCCAGCCCGAGGGACAGACAAGAGACCCAGTACTTC	CASPRDRQETQYF
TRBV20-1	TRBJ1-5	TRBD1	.	TGCAGTGCTCATCTAGAGGGGGCATGGGGCAATCAGCCCCAGCATTTT	CSAHLEGAWGNQPQHF
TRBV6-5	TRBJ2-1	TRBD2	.	TGTGCCAGCAGTTACTCTGCGGGGCGGGGGGTCTACAATGAGCAGTTCTTC	CASSYSAGRGVYNEQFF
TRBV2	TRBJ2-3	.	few	TGTGCCAGCAGTGACGGGCAGTCAGATACGCAGTATTTT	CASSDGQSDTQYF
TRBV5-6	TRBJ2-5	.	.	TGTGCCAGCAGCTTGTATGACAGAGTCCAAGAGACCCAGTACTTC	CASSLYDRVQETQYF
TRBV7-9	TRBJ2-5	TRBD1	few	TGTGCCAGCAGCTTAGGTCGTAGGGGGCCGGGAGAGACCCAGTACTTC	CASSLGRRGPGETQYF
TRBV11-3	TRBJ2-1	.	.	TGTGCCAGCAGCCGTGGGACGGCCTCCTACAATGAGCAGTTCTTC	CASSRGTASYNEQFF
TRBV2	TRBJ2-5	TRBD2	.	TGTGCCAGCCGGGACTACGGGCGTCAAGAGACCCAGTACTTC	CASRDYGRQETQYF
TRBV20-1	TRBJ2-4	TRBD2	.	TGCAGTGCTAGAGGGTGGGGACTAGCCATAGGCAAAAACATTCAGTACTTC	CSARGWGLAIGKNIQYF
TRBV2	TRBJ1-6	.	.	TGTGCCAGCTCCCCTTCGGGGCTAAAAAATTCACCCCTCCACTTT	CASSPSGLKNSPLHF
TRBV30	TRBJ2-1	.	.	TGTGCCTCTAAGACGGATACTTCCTACAATGAGCAGTTCTTC	CASKTDTSYNEQFF
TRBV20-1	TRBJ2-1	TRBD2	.	TGCAGTGCCCCGAACCCTAGCGGGAACAACAATGAGCAGTTCTTC	CSAPNPSGNNNEQFF
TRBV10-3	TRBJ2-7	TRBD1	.	TGTGCCATCAGTGCTCAGGGACAGGGGGCCTACGAGCAGTACTTC	CAISAQGQGAYEQYF
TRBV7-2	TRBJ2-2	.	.	TGTGCCAGCAGGGGGCAAGCGAGAACCGGGGAGCTGTTTTTT	CASRGQARTGELFF
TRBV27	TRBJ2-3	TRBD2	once	TGTGCCAGCAGTCCCCTAGCGGGAGATACGCAGTATTTT	CASSPLAGDTQYF
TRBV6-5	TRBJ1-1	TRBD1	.	TGTGCCAGCAGTTACTTCGGGACAGCTAACACTGAAGCTTTCTTT	CASSYFGTANTEAFF
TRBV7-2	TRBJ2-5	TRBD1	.	TGTGCCAGCAGCCGACAGGGATTGCTGGAGACCCAGTACTTC	CASSRQGLLETQYF
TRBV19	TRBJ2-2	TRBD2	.	TGTGCCAGTAGTATGGGACTAGCGGGACTGGCCGGGGAGCTGTTTTTT	CASSMGLAGLAGELFF
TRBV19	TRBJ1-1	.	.	TGTGCCAGTAGGACCAGGACCACCGACACTGAAGCTTTCTTT	CASRTRTTDTEAFF
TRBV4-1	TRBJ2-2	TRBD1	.	TGCGCCAGCAGCCAAGGGACAGGGTCCGGGGAGCTGTTTTTT	CASSQGTGSGELFF
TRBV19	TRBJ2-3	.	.	TGTGCCAGCACAGGTTTAGAGTCTAGCACAGATACGCAGTATTTT	CASTGLESSTDTQYF
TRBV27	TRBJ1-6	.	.	TGTGCCAGCACTCCCGGGCGAAATTCACCCCTCCACTTT	CASTPGRNSPLHF
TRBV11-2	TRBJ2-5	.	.	TGTGCCAGCAGCTTAGAATTGGAGACCCAGTACTTC	CASSLELETQYF
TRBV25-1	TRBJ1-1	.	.	TGTGCCAGCAGTGAAACAACAGGGCAAGCAGCTTTCTTT	CASSETTGQAAFF
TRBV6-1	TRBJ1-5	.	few	TGTGCCAGCAGACCCAGTGAAAATCAGCCCCAGCATTTT	CASRPSENQPQHF
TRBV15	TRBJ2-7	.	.	TGTGCCACCAGCAGAGATCTGGGCCAGTCCTACGAGCAGTACTTC	CATSRDLGQSYEQYF
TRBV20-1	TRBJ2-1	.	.	TGCAGTGCTAGAGATGAAACTAGCAGGAGCTCCTACAATGAGCAGTTCTTC	CSARDETSRSSYNEQFF
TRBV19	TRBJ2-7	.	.	TGTGCCAGTAGTGTTAGAGGAGGATACGAGCAGTACTTC	CASSVRGGYEQYF
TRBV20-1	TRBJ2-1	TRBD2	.	TGCAGTGCAAAGCAAAAGCGGGAGTGGGTTTCCAATGAGCAGTTCTTC	CSAKQKREWVSNEQFF
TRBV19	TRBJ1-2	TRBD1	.	TGTGTCAGTAGTAAGGAGCGCACAGGGGACTATGGCTACACCTTC	CVSSKERTGDYGYTF
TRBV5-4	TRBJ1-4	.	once	TGTGCCAGCAGCAGGGGGACCGAGAGAAAACTGTTTTTT	CASSRGTERKLFF
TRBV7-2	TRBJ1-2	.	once	TGTGCCAGCAGCTTGGGACATTGGTATGGCTACACCTTC	CASSLGHWYGYTF
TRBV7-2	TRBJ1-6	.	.	TGTGCCAGCAGCTTACAAAGGGGGGGGACCCTCCACTTT	CASSLQRGGTLHF
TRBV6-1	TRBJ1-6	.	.	TGTGCCGGCAAAAGGGAACTAAATAATTCACCCCTCCACTTT	CAGKRELNNSPLHF
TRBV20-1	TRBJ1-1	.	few	TGCAGTGCTAGAGACGTTGGAAGGGCTGCTGAAGCTTTCTTT	CSARDVGRAAEAFF
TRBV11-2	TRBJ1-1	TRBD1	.	TGTGCCAGCAGCCCCGGACAGGGTCGGTCTGAAGCTTTCTTT	CASSPGQGRSEAFF
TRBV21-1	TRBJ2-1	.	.	TGTGCCAGCAACCGACTAGCGGGAGTCAATGAGCAGTTCTTC	CASNRLAGVNEQFF
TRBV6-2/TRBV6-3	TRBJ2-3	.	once	TGTGCCAGCAGTTACCGGGAGACAGATACGCAGTATTTT	CASSYRETDTQYF